This T cell receptor (beta chain) was documented in a study of cytotoxic CD8 clonotypes in ibrutinib-treated CLL (dated by TCRdb to 2020 to 2023). In terms of the full investigation: The cohort had about a dozen relapsed/refractory and approximately 14 treatment-naive patients; 17 to 18 were IGHV unmutated. Responses were partial in approximately 24 patients and complete in 2; after median approximately 69 months follow-up, about 14 stayed in remission and some twelve progressed. Response samples were taken after a median of about a year on treatment, ranging from about 6 to 40 months. On average, each sample had roughly 250,000 productive templates and about 89,000 productive rearrangements. Longitudinal samples were obtainable from about 30% of the 86 participants in the trial. Cryopreserved peripheral blood mononuclear cells were collected before treatment, at response, and at either disease progression or sustained remission. Every remission and progressive disease sample was obtained while ibrutinib was still being received by the patients.

Each clonotype received, on average, 10x coverage in deep resolution sequencing performed on a MiSeq, where the target depth lay between 1 in 1 million and 1 in 200,000 T cells. The immunoSEQ hsTCRB Kit was used to generate TCR beta libraries. Per the original workflow: The data were analyzed with ImmunoSEQ Analyzer and ImmunoSEQ Data Assistant, and V, D and J gene assignments followed IMGT definitions. Clonality was computed as one minus normalized Shannon entropy of productive rearrangement frequencies, ranging from 0 to 1. Only overrepresented clonotypes making up at least 0.05% of the repertoire of each patient were included in the public clonotype analysis. More than ten repertoires from age-matched healthy donors, obtained from immuneACCESS, served as clonality controls. TCRdb carries this immuneACCESS record with in-frame sequences only. Its versions omit some clonotypes, under half of them owing to an unresolved V gene in the studies checked, with the rest unexplained. That table furnishes V, J and clone size, whereas the DNA furnished D and trimming. This sample holds about 49,000 clones; roughly 53% were observed only once. About 31% of the sample is in the top ten clones.

Note on this clone: Its antigen remains undetermined. Base qualities are not recorded, but no much larger clone differs from it by a single base.

V is shortened by 4 bases, J by 0 bases, and the region joining them spans 9 bases. The cysteine opens and the phenylalanine closes a CDR3 of 14 amino acids. Of all the DNA, just the CDR3 is kept, 42 bases in frame from base 1. Via the germline V gene (reference sequence), CDR1 is MNHNY and CDR2 SVGAGI. This specimen's time point label, per the study, means: about a year on ibrutinib. For TCR beta library preparation, approximately 2 micrograms of genomic DNA were isolated from cryopreserved PBMCs. Longitudinal blood samples from CLL patients on ibrutinib monotherapy underwent high-throughput TCR beta sequencing. The patients took part in an open-label, single-center phase 2 trial of ibrutinib monotherapy. General findings and caveats noted by the study authors: Public clonotypes were rare and either shrank or stayed stable during treatment, and the rise in clonality at ibrutinib response reflected expansion of private clonotypes. Sampling times were not matched between sustained-remission and progressing patients, and lymph node repertoires were not studied. An increase in clonality was observed at ibrutinib response, with clonality remaining stable during sustained remission and falling back toward baseline at progression. Baseline clonality exceeded that of age-matched healthy donors and correlated strongly with circulating CD8+ T-cell counts.

Recombination joined TRBV6-6 with TRBJ1-1; the D gene assignment is ambiguous. This specimen was PBMCs, taken after 12 months of ibrutinib treatment. This TCR came from a human donor with chronic lymphocytic leukemia. The CDR3 here reads CASSSHNVNTEAFF. The DNA reads TGTGCCAGCAGTTCACACAACGTGAACACTGAAGCTTTCTTT.